Here is one T cell receptor (beta chain) with its context. These data belong to a study of technical replicates of blood from several donors. Profiled with immunoSEQ multiplex PCR; TCRdb holds only in-frame clones, not every one. This table holds about 15,000 clones, around nine tenths found once. CDR3 length equals 13 residues. CDR1 is MDHEN and CDR2 is SYDVKM in the germline V gene. V trimming: 7 bases; J trimming: 6 bases; junction bases outside the gene matches: 7. The chain recombines TRBV28 with TRBJ2-7; 9 bases match TRBD1. The sequence derives from a human donor in good health. Material: PBMCs. CDR3 amino acids: CASNRDRDREQYF. DNA of the CDR3: TGTGCCAGCAACAGGGACAGGGACCGCGAGCAGTACTTC.